This note documents a single T cell receptor beta chain sequence. The antigen is not known. This CDR3 region has 19 residues. The junction had 12 bases not matched to a gene; V was cut back by 4 bases and J by 2 bases. Germline CDR1 is SEHNR and CDR2 is FQNEAQ (reference sequence). Genomic DNA (from each subset) was split evenly across several immunoSEQ plates. Replicate PCRs for sorted subsets used approximately 190 ng DNA; this equaled around 29,000 T cell genomes. The data were produced by immunoSEQ multiplex PCR, yet TCRdb's version contains in-frame clones alone and is incomplete. This table holds 640,000 or so clones, roughly 70% found once. This sample stems from a study of shared clonotypes between healthy human individuals. Study background: A couple of female and a few male donors aged 18 to 49 were enrolled. Study-wide findings and caveats: A reduction in generation probabilities was seen for non-shared clonotypes relative to those shared by all four donors.

Sequencing was done on a sample of memory CD4+ T cells sorted from blood. Subset specified: CD45RA-negative fraction. The gene calls are TRBV7-9 and TRBJ2-6, with 9 bases that match TRBD1. This clonotype originated in a woman aged 25 to 39 in good health. The CDR3 sequence: CASSSHDWTGVAGANVLTF. In DNA, the CDR3 is TGTGCCAGCAGCTCCCATGACTGGACAGGGGTTGCTGGGGCCAACGTCCTGACTTTC. The entire variable domain, with the rest obtained from reference TRBV7-9 and TRBJ2-6, is as follows: DTGVSQNPRHKITKRGQNVTFRCDPISEHNRLYWYRQTLGQGPEFLTYFQNEAQLEKSRLLSDRFSAERPKGSFSTLEIQRTEQGDSAMYLCASSSHDWTGVAGANVLTFGAGSRLTVL.